This T cell receptor beta chain was found in a study of PD-L1 blockade in urothelial cancer (dated by TCRdb to the late 2010s). General notes on the study: All patients started therapy in the mid-2010s and received atezolizumab 1,200 mg intravenously every 3 weeks. Progression-free survival longer than 6 months counted as durable clinical benefit, and TCR features were additionally tested against both progression-free and overall survival. Pretreatment blood TCR-seq was available for about 27 patients, at least one posttreatment blood collection was obtained for some 25 patients, and tumor TCR-seq was available for some 25 patients. Blood samples were analyzed 3 weeks after the start of treatment (second dose) and 6 weeks after the start of treatment. Twenty-five of 29 patients were males with bladder-origin urothelial cancer, and about 65% of the roughly 30 reported a prior smoking history. The study was an exploratory multi-omic analysis of somatic, immune and clinical correlates of response to PD-L1 blockade with atezolizumab in urothelial cancer. TCR sequencing covered pretreatment tumor samples and matched, serially collected peripheral blood taken before and after atezolizumab treatment. A median of roughly 140,000 T cells and roughly 80,000 unique TCRs was obtained from blood samples, and a median clonality of 0.080 was observed. An ECOG performance status of 0 or 1 was recorded for the patients, and 0 to 3 prior chemotherapy regimens had been received by the patients. In the same patients, pretreatment tumors underwent whole exome sequencing and RNA sequencing in addition to TCR sequencing. Durable clinical benefit was achieved by nine patients but not by the remaining 20. Overall study outcomes, separate from this receptor: A pretreatment peripheral blood TCR clonality below the median was linked to improved progression-free and overall survival. Among patients with durable benefit, tumor-associated TCR clones showed greater expansion in peripheral blood 3 weeks after treatment started (n ≈ 20, p = 0.022). Because the sample size was small (n of about 29) and many exploratory analyses were performed, the results are intended to be hypothesis-generating.

Based on the germline V gene, the CDR1 and CDR2 sequences are KGHSH and LQKENI. The CDR3 starts with the cysteine, ends with the phenylalanine, and has 15 residues. Just CDR3 DNA is preserved here, 45 bases in frame from base 1. V lost 4 bases and J lost 0 bases; the stretch between them is 9 bases long. The cohort comprised fewer than 35 patients with locally advanced or metastatic urothelial carcinoma treated at Memorial Sloan Kettering on a trial protocol. Peripheral blood mononuclear cells were collected pretreatment and during treatment, with between 1 and 8 total time points per patient. The Qiagen DNeasy Blood extraction kit was used to purify genomic DNA from total PBMCs and tumor samples. PBMCs were collected pretreatment and during treatment, and were isolated and stored as previously described. Synthetic TCR analog templates were spiked into each PCR so that absolute template abundance could be estimated from read counts. TCRbeta CDR3 regions were amplified from genomic DNA with bias-controlled V and J gene primers using the immunoSEQ assay. Rearranged TCRbeta segments were sequenced at approximately 20X coverage. Per the authors' processing: Sequencing errors were corrected by clustering, and CDR3s were annotated against IMGT so that V, D and J genes could be assigned. Downstream analyses used only productive TCRbeta rearrangements and left out out-of-frame or stop-codon sequences. Clonality was computed as one minus Shannon entropy normalized by the log of the number of unique productive sequences. Clones differing between time points or between blood and tumor were identified by Fisher's exact test with Benjamini-Hochberg correction at adjusted p below 0.01. As stored in TCRdb, this immuneACCESS dataset retains in-frame rearrangements with V and J assigned. A fraction of the clones does not appear; measured against another copy, unresolved V genes explain less than half of the discrepancy, and the remainder lacks a known reason. The D gene and trimming were derived from the DNA, and the V and J assignments and clone size from that table. The sample records about 43,000 clones, approximately 90% of which are singletons. The ten largest clones add up to less than 15% of the sample.

Of note for this clone: The antigen this receptor binds is unknown. Base quality data are lacking; no much larger clone is found one base away.

The rearrangement joined TRBV18 to TRBJ1-4; the D region possibly corresponds to TRBD1 (5 bases align). The specimen was PBMCs, collected around atezolizumab (anti-PD-L1) treatment. The TCR originated in a woman in her sixties or seventies with urothelial cancer. The DNA is TGTGCCAGCTCACTGGGGCTAACAACTAATGAAAAACTGTTTTTT. This translates into CASSLGLTTNEKLFF.